Shown below are 22 T cell receptor beta chains from a single sample sequenced in a study of CD8 T cells in ankylosing spondylitis. TCRdb re-called the 5' RACE reads with MiXCR, one entry per CDR3 protein. The sample lists about 160,000 distinct CDR3 sequences; 15% to 20% were seen once. The sequenced sample was blood, either unsorted or a sorted T cell fraction (not recorded which). The source of these receptors is a male donor with ankylosing spondylitis or in good health (not recorded which).

This chain joins TRBV7-2 and TRBJ2-2; D is unresolved. Germline V lookup: CDR1 SGHTA, CDR2 FQGNSA. This CDR3 is 13 amino acids long. Deletions cut 6 bases from V and 3 bases from J, with 8 bases between. CDR3 residues: CASRPPHTGELFF. The CDR3, as DNA: TGTGCCAGCAGACCTCCGCACACCGGGGAGCTGTTTTTT.

The chain employs TRBV29-1 and TRBJ2-7; TRBD1 agrees at 7 bases. V dropped 7 bases and J dropped 2; count of bases not matched to a gene: 8. CDR1 is SQVTM and CDR2 is ANQGSEA in the germline V gene. The CDR3 contains 13 residues. CDR3 nucleotide sequence: TGCAGCGCCCAGGGACAGACTCCCTACGAGCAGTACTTC. Its translation: CSAQGQTPYEQYF.

The V call is TRBV3-1, the J call TRBJ2-3; tentative D call: TRBD2 (5 bases). Germline CDR1 LGHDT, CDR2 YNNKEL (reference sequence). V dropped 3 bases and J dropped 8 bases, with 12 bases sitting between them. The CDR3 has 13 residues. This CDR3 is CASSHQPRGTQYF. In DNA, the CDR3 is TGTGCCAGCAGCCACCAACCACGGGGTACGCAGTATTTT.

This clonotype appeared many times. The J gene is TRBJ2-7, the V gene TRBV27; TRBD2 matches at 9 bases. Trimming took 2 bases from V and 5 from J; bases not matched to a gene: 10. The germline gives CDR1 MNHEY, CDR2 SMNVEV (reference sequence). CDR3 length: 16 amino acids. In nucleotides, the CDR3 is TGTGCCAGCAGTTTAAGGAGCGGACTAGCGTTAAACGAGCAGTACTTC. Amino acids: CASSLRSGLALNEQYF.

Ten or more counts support this clonotype. V is TRBV4-1 and J is TRBJ2-3; 14 bases line up with TRBD2. The V segment lost 6 bases and the J segment 1 base; nucleotides outside the gene matches: 6. The germline V gene has CDR1 MGHRA and CDR2 YSYEKL. The CDR3 sequence is 17 residues long. CDR3 in amino acids: CASRRLAGGPGTDTQYF. Written as DNA, the CDR3 is TGCGCCAGCAGAAGACTAGCGGGAGGGCCAGGCACAGATACGCAGTATTTT.

The sample holds many counts of this clonotype. The CDR3 nucleotides read TGCAGTGCTAGGGGACTAGCGGCAATTTACGAGCAGTACTTC. Its translation: CSARGLAAIYEQYF. This rearrangement joins TRBV20-1 to TRBJ2-7; TRBD2 matches at 11 bases. Trimming removed 3 bases from V and 4 bases from J; junction bases left unmatched: 5. Germline V gives CDR1 DFQATT, CDR2 SNEGSKA (reference sequence). The length of the CDR3 is 14 residues.

This clonotype was seen at least ten times. The rearrangement links TRBV6-1 to TRBJ2-7; D is perhaps TRBD2 (5 bases). Trimming removed 2 bases at V and 1 base at J, with 12 bases between. The CDR3 loop spans 15 amino acids. Germline V lookup: CDR1 MNHNS, CDR2 SASEGT. The CDR3 bases are TGTGCCAGCAGTGAAATAACTAGTGGGTCCTACGAGCAGTACTTC. This encodes CASSEITSGSYEQYF.

This clonotype was seen a few times. The V and J genes are TRBV19 and TRBJ2-7, with a weak D call TRBD2 (6 bases). The CDR3 is 15 amino acids. Trimming removed 0 bases from V and 0 bases from J, with 9 bases in between. Germline CDR1 reads LNHDA; CDR2 reads SQIVND (reference sequence). The CDR3, as DNA: TGTGCCAGTAGTATAGATGGAGGGGTCTCCTACGAGCAGTACTTC. Amino acids: CASSIDGGVSYEQYF.

This clonotype was detected once. The chain has TRBV28 and TRBJ2-5, with TRBD1 matching 7 bases. J lost 4 bases, V lost 2 bases, and 4 bases had no gene match. The CDR3 extends over 14 amino acids. Germline V gene lookup returns CDR1 MDHEN and CDR2 SYDVKM. The CDR3 bases are TGTGCCAGCAGTTTAAGTCAGGGGGTAGAGACCCAGTACTTC. Translated: CASSLSQGVETQYF.

This clonotype was detected ten times or more. The V call is TRBV5-1, the J call TRBJ1-5; perhaps TRBD1 as D (5 bases). This CDR3 has 15 residues. In germline, CDR1 is SGHRS, CDR2 YFSETQ. V was pared by 2 bases and J by 1 base, with 10 bases between. The CDR3 loop is CASSFGAASNQPQHF. The CDR3 nucleotides read TGCGCCAGCAGCTTTGGGGCAGCGAGCAATCAGCCCCAGCATTTT.

The chain is built from TRBV29-1 and TRBJ1-2; D is perhaps TRBD1 (6 bases). Germline V gene data show CDR1 as SQVTM and CDR2 as ANQGSEA. V dropped 4 bases and J dropped 8 bases, with 20 bases sitting between them. This CDR3 contains 14 residues. This CDR3 reads CSVVSGALSWGYTF. CDR3 DNA: TGCAGCGTTGTATCAGGGGCCTTGTCATGGGGCTACACCTTC.

This clonotype was detected only a few times. The chain is built from TRBV29-1 and TRBJ1-2; D call uncertain. V lost 5 bases to trimming and J lost 8 bases, with 15 bases between them. The germline V gene encodes CDR1 SQVTM and CDR2 ANQGSEA. This CDR3 spans 12 amino acids. As DNA, the CDR3 is TGCAGCGTTCTTGAGACCACGAGAGGCTACACCTTC. Its protein is CSVLETTRGYTF.

This chain uses TRBV2 with TRBJ2-3; 12 bases are a match to TRBD2. Looked up from germline, CDR1 is SNHLY and CDR2 is FYNNEI. This CDR3 region has 15 residues. V lost 4 bases, J lost 4 bases, and 3 bases stayed unmatched. CDR3 sequence: CASSAASGRADTQYF. CDR3 bases: TGTGCCAGCAGTGCTGCTAGCGGGAGGGCAGATACGCAGTATTTT.

This clonotype came up a few times. The gene calls are TRBV5-1 and TRBJ2-1, with 12 bases matching TRBD2. V was clipped by 3 bases and J by 8 bases; unmatched bases: 6. In germline, CDR1 is SGHRS, CDR2 YFSETQ. The CDR3 sequence is 15 residues long. CDR3 amino acids: CASSSLAGGPDEQFF. Here the CDR3 DNA reads TGCGCCAGCAGCTCGCTAGCGGGAGGGCCGGATGAGCAGTTCTTC.

The table lists this clonotype with many counts. V usage is TRBV7-2 and J usage is TRBJ2-5; D is ambiguous. The CDR3 totals 13 residues. Germline V gene lookup returns CDR1 SGHTA and CDR2 FQGNSA. Between the trimmed V and J ends, which lost 0 bases and 4 bases, there was a span of 6 bases. The CDR3 DNA follows: TGTGCCAGCAGCTTAGCCGCCGGAGAGACCCAGTACTTC. Translated, it gives CASSLAAGETQYF.

This clonotype was seen at least ten times. V and J are TRBV5-1 and TRBJ2-1, with 11 nucleotides matching TRBD1. V shed 3 bases and J 3 bases; nucleotides not matched to a gene: 2. Germline V gene lookup returns CDR1 SGHRS and CDR2 YFSETQ. CDR3 length: 15 amino acids. CDR3: CASSSGTGGYNEQFF. The CDR3, as DNA: TGCGCCAGCAGCTCCGGGACAGGGGGCTACAATGAGCAGTTCTTC.

This clonotype showed up many times. The gene calls are TRBV29-1 and TRBJ2-6, with no clear D. The germline V gene has CDR1 SQVTM and CDR2 ANQGSEA. This CDR3 has 15 amino acids. V was pared by 1 base and J by 0 bases, with 7 bases between. CDR3 residues: CSVEGLSSGANVLTF. The CDR3 DNA follows: TGCAGCGTTGAAGGCTTAAGCTCTGGGGCCAACGTCCTGACTTTC.

The sample holds many counts of this clonotype. J is TRBJ2-3 and V is TRBV5-1, with TRBD2 matching 8 bases. Trimming cost V 2 bases and J 3 bases; bases outside gene matches: 8. The CDR3 totals 16 residues. Germline V gives CDR1 SGHRS, CDR2 YFSETQ. This CDR3 reads CASSFTSGGRTDTQYF. The CDR3 DNA reads TGCGCCAGCAGCTTTACTAGCGGAGGAAGGACAGATACGCAGTATTTT.

Ten or more counts support this clonotype. The chain recombines TRBV20-1 with TRBJ1-1; 7 bases agree with TRBD1. This CDR3 is built from 15 residues. Looked up from germline, CDR1 is DFQATT and CDR2 is SNEGSKA (reference sequence). V lost 6 bases to trimming and J lost 0 bases; unmatched junction nucleotides: 10. The CDR3 loop is CSARRDSNMNTEAFF. As DNA, the CDR3 is TGCAGTGCCCGCCGGGACAGTAACATGAACACTGAAGCTTTCTTT.

The gene calls are TRBV29-1 and TRBJ2-1, with D hard to call. CDR3 size: 13 residues. The germline CDR1 and CDR2 sequences are SQVTM and ANQGSEA. Between the trimmed V and J ends, which lost 3 bases and 4 bases, there was a span of 10 bases. Written as DNA, the CDR3 is TGCAGCGTTGAGGGATCCAGGTACAATGAGCAGTTCTTC. Its translation is CSVEGSRYNEQFF.

Only a few counts were recorded for this clonotype. The rearrangement links TRBV5-1 to TRBJ1-1; D gene unclear. This CDR3 has 14 amino acids. The V end was cut by 6 bases, the J end by 4 bases, with 16 bases between. In germline, CDR1 is SGHRS, CDR2 YFSETQ. In DNA, the CDR3 is TGCGCCAGCACCCCGTCGGGCACGGGCACTGAAGCTTTCTTT. Its protein product is CASTPSGTGTEAFF. The full variable domain, completed using reference TRBV5-1 and TRBJ1-1, is KAGVTQTPRYLIKTRGQQVTLSCSPISGHRSVSWYQQTPGQGLQFLFEYFSETQRNKGNFPGRFSGRQFSNSRSEMNVSTLELGDSALYLCASTPSGTGTEAFFGQGTRLTVV.

Many counts were recorded for this clonotype. CDR3 in DNA: TGTGCCACCAGCAGAGATCGAAGCTCCGCGAAGGCTTTCTTT. Amino acid sequence: CATSRDRSSAKAFF. This chain links TRBV15 with TRBJ1-1; D not certain. The CDR3 extends over 14 amino acids. The V gene lost 0 bases and the J gene lost 11 bases, with 16 bases spanning the gap. Germline CDR1 and CDR2: LNHNV and YYDKDF (reference sequence).